Listed below are T cell receptor beta chains from one sample, sequenced in a study of shared clonotypes between healthy human individuals. Measured with immunoSEQ multiplex PCR; TCRdb has only the in-frame clones, and not every one. The sample holds more than 550,000 clones, 72% seen once. Source material: memory CD4+ T cells sorted from blood. The receptors derive from a woman aged 30 to 39 in good health. The CDR3 runs from the conserved cysteine through the conserved F or W. The D gene is left open where the match is weak. Only part of the rows carry a size: once, few, many, or a class if the clone is expanded.

clone_size: NA; j_call: TRBJ1-1; d_call: TRBD1; cdr3_length: 14; v_call: TRBV18; cdr3_nt: TGTGCCAGCTCACCAGCGACAGGGGGGACTGAAGCTTTCTTT; cdr3_aa: CASSPATGGTEAFF
clone_size: few; j_call: TRBJ2-7; d_call: NA; cdr3_length: 14; v_call: TRBV7-2; cdr3_nt: TGTGCCAGCAGCATAGGGGGGGCCCCCTACGAGCAGTACTTC; cdr3_aa: CASSIGGAPYEQYF
clone_size: NA; j_call: TRBJ2-1; d_call: TRBD2; cdr3_length: 15; v_call: TRBV29-1; cdr3_nt: TGCAGCGCCACCCAACTAGCGGGAGCGTGGAATGAGCAGTTCTTC; cdr3_aa: CSATQLAGAWNEQFF
clone_size: NA; j_call: TRBJ2-1; d_call: NA; cdr3_length: 16; v_call: TRBV11-2; cdr3_nt: TGTGCCAGCAGCTTTACCGGGGCCTCCTCCTACAATGAGCAGTTCTTC; cdr3_aa: CASSFTGASSYNEQFF
clone_size: NA; j_call: TRBJ2-7; d_call: NA; cdr3_length: 15; v_call: TRBV5-4; cdr3_nt: TGTGCCAGCAGCTTGGAGCTCAAAACCCCTAGCGAGCAGTACTTC; cdr3_aa: CASSLELKTPSEQYF
clone_size: NA; j_call: TRBJ2-7; d_call: NA; cdr3_length: 14; v_call: TRBV9; cdr3_nt: TGTGCCAGCAGCCCCCTCCCCAGGGGCGGAGAGCAGTACTTC; cdr3_aa: CASSPLPRGGEQYF
clone_size: NA; j_call: TRBJ2-7; d_call: TRBD2; cdr3_length: 14; v_call: TRBV7-2; cdr3_nt: TGTGCCAGCAGCATAGCGGGAGGGCCCTACGAGCAGTACTTC; cdr3_aa: CASSIAGGPYEQYF
clone_size: few; j_call: TRBJ1-5; d_call: NA; cdr3_length: 15; v_call: TRBV5-8; cdr3_nt: TGTGCCAGCAGCTTCTCAACCGGGGCAGGCCAGCCCCAGCATTTT; cdr3_aa: CASSFSTGAGQPQHF
clone_size: NA; j_call: TRBJ1-1; d_call: NA; cdr3_length: 13; v_call: TRBV6-1; cdr3_nt: TGTGCCAGCACGCAACACCCGAACACTGAAGCTTTCTTT; cdr3_aa: CASTQHPNTEAFF
clone_size: NA; j_call: TRBJ1-2; d_call: NA; cdr3_length: 14; v_call: TRBV2; cdr3_nt: TGTGCCAGCAAGGGAGACGGAACTAACTATGGCTACACCTTC; cdr3_aa: CASKGDGTNYGYTF
clone_size: NA; j_call: TRBJ1-4; d_call: NA; cdr3_length: 14; v_call: TRBV19; cdr3_nt: TGTGCCAGTAGTTCGACGGGACAATTGGAAAAACTGTTTTTT; cdr3_aa: CASSSTGQLEKLFF
clone_size: NA; j_call: TRBJ2-7; d_call: NA; cdr3_length: 12; v_call: TRBV10-2; cdr3_nt: TGCGCCAGCAGTCCTGGACAGTACGAGCAGTACTTC; cdr3_aa: CASSPGQYEQYF
clone_size: NA; j_call: TRBJ2-7; d_call: NA; cdr3_length: 14; v_call: TRBV2; cdr3_nt: TGTGCCAGCAGTACTGAGCGGAGGGCGGGCGAGCAGTACTTC; cdr3_aa: CASSTERRAGEQYF
clone_size: NA; j_call: TRBJ2-7; d_call: NA; cdr3_length: 14; v_call: TRBV5-6; cdr3_nt: TGTGCCAGCAGCTCGGACTCGACAGAGAGGGAGCAGTACTTC; cdr3_aa: CASSSDSTEREQYF
clone_size: NA; j_call: TRBJ2-7; d_call: NA; cdr3_length: 13; v_call: TRBV27; cdr3_nt: TGTGCCAGCAGCCGTACCCCGGGGTACGAGCAGTACTTC; cdr3_aa: CASSRTPGYEQYF
clone_size: few; j_call: TRBJ1-1; d_call: NA; cdr3_length: 16; v_call: TRBV18; cdr3_nt: TGTGCCAGCTCACCACTCGGGACACCGATGAACACTGAAGCTTTCTTT; cdr3_aa: CASSPLGTPMNTEAFF
clone_size: NA; j_call: TRBJ2-5; d_call: NA; cdr3_length: 16; v_call: TRBV18; cdr3_nt: TGTGCCAGCTCACCTACCCCTGGACGGACCAACAAGACCCAGTACTTC; cdr3_aa: CASSPTPGRTNKTQYF
clone_size: NA; j_call: TRBJ2-3; d_call: TRBD1; cdr3_length: 15; v_call: TRBV15; cdr3_nt: TGTGCCACCAGCACGCGACAGGGGGTCGAAGATACGCAGTATTTT; cdr3_aa: CATSTRQGVEDTQYF
clone_size: NA; j_call: TRBJ1-4; d_call: TRBD1; cdr3_length: 15; v_call: TRBV19; cdr3_nt: TGTGCCAGCATTCGCCGGACAGGGAATACAGAAAAACTGTTTTTT; cdr3_aa: CASIRRTGNTEKLFF
clone_size: once; j_call: TRBJ1-5; d_call: NA; cdr3_length: 15; v_call: TRBV7-9; cdr3_nt: TGTGCCAGCAGCAACTCGGAGGGGCCGGACCAGCCCCAGCATTTT; cdr3_aa: CASSNSEGPDQPQHF
clone_size: few; j_call: TRBJ2-1; d_call: NA; cdr3_length: 16; v_call: TRBV30; cdr3_nt: TGTGCCTGGAGTGTACCGGGGAGGTCCTCCTACAATGAGCAGTTCTTC; cdr3_aa: CAWSVPGRSSYNEQFF
clone_size: NA; j_call: TRBJ2-1; d_call: TRBD2; cdr3_length: 15; v_call: TRBV7-3; cdr3_nt: TGTGCCAGCAGCCTCCTAGCGGGGGGATACAATGAGCAGTTCTTC; cdr3_aa: CASSLLAGGYNEQFF